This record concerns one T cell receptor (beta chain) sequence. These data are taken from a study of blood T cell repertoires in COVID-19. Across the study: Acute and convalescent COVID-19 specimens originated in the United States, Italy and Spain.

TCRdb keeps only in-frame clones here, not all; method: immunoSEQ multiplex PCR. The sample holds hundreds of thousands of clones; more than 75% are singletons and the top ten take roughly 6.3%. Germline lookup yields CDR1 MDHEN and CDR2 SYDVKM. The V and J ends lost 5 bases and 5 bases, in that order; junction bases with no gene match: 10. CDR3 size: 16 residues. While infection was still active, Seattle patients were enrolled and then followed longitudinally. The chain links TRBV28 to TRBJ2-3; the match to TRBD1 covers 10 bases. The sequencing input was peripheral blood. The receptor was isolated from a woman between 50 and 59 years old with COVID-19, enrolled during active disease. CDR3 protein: CASSPPRTGGRDTQYF. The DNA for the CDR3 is TGTGCCAGCAGTCCACCAAGGACAGGGGGTCGAGATACGCAGTATTTT.